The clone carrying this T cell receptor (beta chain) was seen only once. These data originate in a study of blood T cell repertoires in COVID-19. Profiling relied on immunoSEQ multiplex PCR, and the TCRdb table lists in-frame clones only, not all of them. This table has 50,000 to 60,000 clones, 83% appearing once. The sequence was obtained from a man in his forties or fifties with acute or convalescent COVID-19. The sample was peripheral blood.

The CDR3 here is CASSLGAESPLHF. Here the CDR3 DNA reads TGTGCCAGCAGCTTAGGGGCTGAGTCACCCCTCCACTTT. The V call is TRBV7-6, the J call TRBJ1-6; D gene unclear. Trimming took 1 base from V and 10 from J, leaving 8 bases between them. The V gene's germline CDR1 is SGHVS and CDR2 FNYEAQ. The CDR3 has 13 residues.